This T cell receptor (beta chain) was sequenced for a study of OX40 agonist ivuxolimab in advanced cancers. About the research overall: Eligibility rules accepted prior anti-PD-1, anti-PD-L1 or anti-CTLA-4 therapy, and under 45% had some.

The protocol was immunoSEQ multiplex PCR, while the TCRdb copy is restricted to in-frame clones and leaves out a portion. The sample has tens of thousands of clones; roughly nine tenths are singletons. Details on this clone: At the DNA level, this CDR3 is encoded by other sequences in the same sample as well.

The CDR3 has 12 residues. CDR1 and CDR2 from the germline V gene are MNHEY and SMNVEV (reference sequence). V was cut by 6 bases and J by 1 base, with 3 bases left in between. The receptor comes from an adult with an advanced solid tumor such as melanoma, head and neck, liver or kidney cancer. This chain links TRBV27 with TRBJ2-2; D is uncertain. The sequencing used CD4+ or CD8+ T cells sorted from blood, collected in a trial of the OX40 agonist ivuxolimab. The CDR3: CASSLNTGELFF. In nucleotides, the CDR3 is TGTGCCAGCAGCCTGAACACCGGGGAGCTGTTTTTT.